This TCR beta chain was sequenced during a study of blood T cell repertoires in COVID-19. Study at large: Sources were T cells, B-cell-depleted T cells, or PBMCs; the material itself was cDNA or gDNA.

How the authors handled the data: By means of reference gene primer amplification, nucleated cell counts were estimated. Only in-frame clones appear in the TCRdb table, and some are missing; sequencing was by immunoSEQ multiplex PCR. V, J and clone size derive from that table, while D and trimming were established from the DNA sequence. The sample lists about 260,000 clones, just under 85% occurring once. The CDR3 length is 13 residues. The V end was cut by 0 bases, the J end by 7 bases, with 7 bases between. The V gene's germline CDR1 is LGHNA and CDR2 YNFKEQ. This sequence joins TRBV4-2 and TRBJ2-1; D remains ambiguous. This receptor was identified in a woman of 80 years or more with acute or convalescent COVID-19. Sample: peripheral blood. CDR3 in DNA: TGTGCCAGCAGCCAAGACGCCGGGAATGAGCAGTTCTTC. Translating gives CASSQDAGNEQFF.